In this sample, the clone carrying this T cell receptor (beta chain) turned up many times. The CDR3 contains 12 residues. Germline loops: CDR1 GTSNPN, CDR2 SVGIG (reference sequence). V was pared by 5 bases and J by 3 bases, with 7 bases between. The quantity of DNA used in unsorted PBMC replicate PCRs was approximately 320 ng, corresponding to 30,000 to 35,000 T cell genomes. Libraries were prepared by immunoSEQ multiplex PCR; TCRdb keeps only in-frame clonotypes and omits some of them. The table records approximately 500,000 clones, approximately 79% of them present only once. The data were obtained in a study of shared clonotypes between healthy human individuals. The donors were all Caucasian adults (living in Nashville, Tennessee). The unsorted samples had around 86 million PBMCs used for genomic DNA.

The gene calls are TRBV30 and TRBJ2-2, with unresolved D. Sequenced input: PBMCs. This clonotype was sampled from a middle-aged woman in good health. Some clones in this sample may be carry-over from other donors' samples. CDR3 bases: TGTGCCTGGTCGTGGGACACCGGGGAGCTGTTTTTT. It specifies CAWSWDTGELFF.